The 13 T cell receptor beta chains below were found in one sample sequenced in a study of cytomegalovirus exposure and HLA in healthy donors. Sequencing was performed with immunoSEQ multiplex PCR; in TCRdb, only in-frame clones are kept and a portion is missing. The sample carries 260,000 or so clones, around 91% recorded once. Sequences were obtained from PBMCs. These receptors were taken from a woman aged 30 to 39 in good health and CMV-seronegative.

This CDR3 reads CAWGTGLNEKLFF. The CDR3 coding sequence is TGTGCCTGGGGGACAGGGCTAAATGAAAAACTGTTTTTT. This chain joins TRBV30 and TRBJ1-4, with 9 bases identical to TRBD1. CDR1 is GTSNPN and CDR2 is SVGIG in the germline V gene (reference sequence). There are 13 residues in the CDR3. V was clipped by 5 bases and J by 5 bases; unmatched bases: 3.

Here the CDR3 DNA reads TGTGCCAGCAGCTTACAGGATAACTATGGCTACACCTTC. Protein sequence: CASSLQDNYGYTF. The chain is built from TRBV7-9 and TRBJ1-2; D not certain. This CDR3 comprises 13 residues. With 2 bases removed from V and 1 base from J, the gap between germline ends came to 5 bases. Germline V gene lookup returns CDR1 SEHNR and CDR2 FQNEAQ (reference sequence).

This chain links TRBV15 with TRBJ1-1; tentative D call: TRBD1 (5 bases). The CDR3 sequence is 17 residues long. From germline, CDR1 is LNHNV and CDR2 YYDKDF (reference sequence). Trimming took 0 bases from V and 2 from J, leaving 16 bases between them. This CDR3 is CATSRDLAVTGNTEAFF. As DNA, the CDR3 is TGTGCCACCAGCAGAGATCTGGCCGTAACAGGCAACACTGAAGCTTTCTTT.

The J gene is TRBJ2-1, the V gene TRBV28; the match to TRBD2 covers 10 bases. V was pared by 2 bases and J by 5 bases, with 0 bases of the junction left unmatched. This CDR3 has 14 residues. The V gene's germline CDR1 is MDHEN and CDR2 SYDVKM. CDR3 amino acids: CASSLGTSDNEQFF. The CDR3 DNA follows: TGTGCCAGCAGTTTAGGGACTAGCGACAATGAGCAGTTCTTC.

J is TRBJ2-7 and V is TRBV6-5; 7 bases map to TRBD2. The germline gives CDR1 MNHEY, CDR2 SVGAGI. V was pared by 8 bases and J by 4 bases, with 14 bases of the junction left unmatched. CDR3 length: 15 residues. The CDR3 sequence is CASARQGGSLYEQYF. The CDR3 DNA follows: TGTGCCAGCGCAAGGCAGGGAGGGTCCCTTTACGAGCAGTACTTC.

The V call is TRBV5-8, the J call TRBJ2-7; TRBD1 matches 8 bases. In germline, CDR1 is SGHTS, CDR2 YDEGEE. The V segment lost 0 bases and the J segment 7 bases; nucleotides outside the gene matches: 6. The CDR3 loop spans 14 amino acids. For the CDR3, the DNA is TGTGCCAGCAGCTTGGGACAGGGGAACGGGGAGCAGTACTTC. As protein: CASSLGQGNGEQYF.

The chain combines TRBV5-1 with TRBJ1-2; D gene uncertain. Germline assignment: CDR1 SGHRS and CDR2 YFSETQ. The CDR3 has 16 amino acids. V was cut by 0 bases and J by 1 base, with 13 bases left in between. The CDR3 DNA reads as TGCGCCAGCAGCTTGGAATGGGGTGTACTTAACTATGGCTACACCTTC. Amino acids: CASSLEWGVLNYGYTF.

This chain connects TRBV25-1 to TRBJ2-7; D not resolved. CDR1 and CDR2 from the germline V gene are MGHDK and SYGVNS. CDR3 length equals 14 residues. Between the trimmed V and J ends, which lost 1 base and 4 bases, there was a span of 11 bases. The CDR3 DNA is TGTGCCAGCAGTGAATCCGATCAGAGATACGAGCAGTACTTC. Encoded protein: CASSESDQRYEQYF.

The rearrangement uses TRBV7-2 and TRBJ1-2; D not certain. The CDR3 is 12 amino acids. With 1 base removed from V and 4 bases from J, the gap between germline ends came to 4 bases. Germline V lookup: CDR1 SGHTA, CDR2 FQGNSA. CDR3 sequence: CASSLVVYGYTF. The CDR3, as DNA: TGTGCCAGCAGCTTAGTTGTCTATGGCTACACCTTC.

DNA for the CDR3: TGCGCCAGCAGTCAGACAGGGATTTATGGCTACACCTTC. Protein product: CASSQTGIYGYTF. The chain has TRBV23-1 and TRBJ1-2, with TRBD1 identical over 7 bases. TRBV23-1 is an open reading frame whose function is uncertain. The CDR3 has 13 residues. The junction had 3 bases not matched to a gene; V was cut back by 3 bases and J by 5 bases.

This clone was seen only once. The rearrangement links TRBV30 to TRBJ2-7; D might be TRBD1 or TRBD2, each matching 5 bases. The CDR3 spans 15 residues. In germline, CDR1 is GTSNPN, CDR2 SVGIG (reference sequence). V was cut by 0 bases and J by 2 bases, with 14 bases left in between. CDR3 residues: CAWSVATGTAYEQYF. CDR3 sequence (DNA): TGTGCCTGGAGTGTAGCGACTGGGACCGCCTACGAGCAGTACTTC.

The chain couples TRBV5-1 to TRBJ2-7, with D perhaps TRBD1 (6 bases). The V and J ends lost 1 base and 5 bases respectively, with 22 bases between them. Germline V gene sequence: CDR1 SGHRS, CDR2 YFSETQ. The CDR3 has 17 residues. CDR3 residues: CASSLQGNPGFRDEQYF. CDR3 coding DNA: TGCGCCAGCAGCTTGCAGGGGAACCCGGGCTTCAGGGACGAGCAGTACTTC.

The gene calls are TRBV9 and TRBJ2-4; tentative D call: TRBD2 (5 bases). The CDR3 totals 14 residues. Deletions cut 0 bases from V and 5 bases from J, with 9 bases between. CDR1 and CDR2 (germline): SGDLS, YYNGEE. In nucleotides, the CDR3 is TGTGCCAGCAGCGTAGACGGGGTCCAAAACATTCAGTACTTC. Translation gives CASSVDGVQNIQYF.